These 9 T cell receptor beta chains came from one sample sequenced in a study of CD8 T cells in Susac syndrome (dated by TCRdb to 2018 to 2020). The receptor library was made with the immunoSEQ multiplex PCR assay. RNA was extracted using the RNeasy kit, and about 0.5 to 1 microgram was reverse transcribed with random hexamers. The public reads were reanalyzed by TCRdb: fastp trimming at Q25, MiXCR alignment, in-frame beta chains only. Each record represents a unique CDR3 protein, reported with the most common genes and DNA among its rows. Within this sample are approximately 150,000 distinct CDR3 sequences, with nearly 97% of them counted one time only. Roughly 0.08% of the sample is taken by the ten largest. The sample was CD4+ T cells from PBMCs. The receptors derive from a human donor with Susac syndrome.

This chain connects TRBV12-3 or TRBV12-4 to TRBJ1-1; D not resolved. V lost 2 bases, J lost 5 bases, and 9 bases lay in between. This CDR3 region has 13 residues. This CDR3 is CASSLLAETEAFF. The CDR3 bases are TGTGCCAGCAGTTTATTAGCAGAAACTGAAGCTTTCTTT.

This clonotype was observed once. V gene TRBV20-1 combines with J gene TRBJ2-5; D might be TRBD2 (5 bases). Germline CDR1 and CDR2: DFQATT and SNEGSKA (reference sequence). This CDR3 contains 16 residues. The CDR3 DNA is TGCAGCGCAATGGGCCCGGGGAACCCCATCCAAGAGACCCAGTACTTC. Its protein product is CSAMGPGNPIQETQYF.

The chain joins TRBV20-1 to TRBJ2-1, with unresolved D. The CDR3 is 12 residues long. The V end was cut by 4 bases, the J end by 5 bases, with 9 bases between. Per germline, CDR1 DFQATT and CDR2 SNEGSKA (reference sequence). The CDR3 bases are TGCAGTGCTACCGGATCAAACAATGAGCAGTTCTTC. This translates into CSATGSNNEQFF.

The genes are TRBV20-1 and TRBJ2-5; maybe TRBD2 (7 bases). The CDR3 totals 12 residues. Trimming stripped 7 bases from V and 7 bases from J, with 16 bases between. The germline gives CDR1 DFQATT, CDR2 SNEGSKA (reference sequence). The CDR3 DNA sequence: TGCAGTGTTAGGGGGGGCGTGGGGACCCAGTACTTC. This gives the protein CSVRGGVGTQYF.

The rearrangement joins TRBV6-4 to TRBJ1-5; TRBD1 matches at 7 bases. The CDR3 contains 16 residues. Per germline, CDR1 MRHNA and CDR2 SNTAGT. The V gene end was trimmed by 4 bases and the J gene end by 2 bases; junction bases not matched to a gene: 8. The CDR3 bases are TGTGCCAGCAGTGCTGCAGGGGGACGAGGCAATCAGCCCCAGCATTTT. This translates into CASSAAGGRGNQPQHF.

This chain links TRBV4-1 with TRBJ2-1; weak D call: TRBD2 (5 bases). With 1 base removed from V and 0 bases from J, the gap between germline ends came to 7 bases. The CDR3 totals 15 residues. The V gene's germline CDR1 is MGHRA and CDR2 YSYEKL. The CDR3 reads CASSQGRTSYNEQFF. The CDR3 DNA reads TGCGCCAGCAGCCAAGGGAGGACCTCCTACAATGAGCAGTTCTTC.

The rearrangement links TRBV15 to TRBJ1-2; D ambiguous. The CDR3 is 13 residues long. With 1 base removed from V and 8 bases from J, the gap between germline ends came to 11 bases. The germline gives CDR1 LNHNV, CDR2 YYDKDF (reference sequence). The CDR3 coding sequence is TGTGCCACCAGCAGAGGAGAGCGATACGGCTACACCTTC. It encodes CATSRGERYGYTF.

This chain joins TRBV2 and TRBJ1-2, with 9 bases matching TRBD1. Germline assignment: CDR1 SNHLY and CDR2 FYNNEI. The trim removed 8 bases at V and 8 bases at J, leaving 6 bases unmatched. CDR3 length equals 12 residues. The CDR3 protein is CASLQGAGGYTF. The CDR3 coding sequence is TGTGCCAGCCTACAGGGGGCGGGAGGCTACACCTTC.

The chain uses TRBV12-3 or TRBV12-4 and TRBJ2-7; a possible D gene is TRBD1 (6 bases). Trimming removed 2 bases at V and 7 bases at J, with 12 bases between. The CDR3 contains 13 residues. For the CDR3, the DNA is TGTGCCAGCAGTTTATCCACAGGGCAGGAGCAGTACTTC. This sequence encodes CASSLSTGQEQYF.